A single sample gave rise to the 19 T cell receptor beta chains below, sequenced in a study of shared clonotypes between healthy human individuals. The table came from immunoSEQ multiplex PCR; TCRdb's copy has only in-frame clones and leaves some out. The sample includes hundreds of thousands of clones, about 80% seen only once; the top ten take under 2%. What was sequenced was memory CD4+ T cells sorted from blood. Indicated subset: CD45RA-negative fraction. Receptor source: a young woman in good health.

Only a few counts were recorded for this clone. The chain combines TRBV27 with TRBJ1-2; D is ambiguous. Germline V lookup: CDR1 MNHEY, CDR2 SMNVEV (reference sequence). The germline V and J ends were trimmed by 4 bases and 7 bases, with 16 bases remaining between them. This CDR3 has 14 residues. The CDR3 here is CASSSPDYRGGYTF. CDR3 sequence (DNA): TGTGCCAGCAGTTCGCCGGACTACCGTGGTGGCTACACCTTC.

This chain links TRBV19 with TRBJ2-1; D possibly matches TRBD1 or TRBD2 (5 bases each). The CDR3 length is 15 residues. CDR1 and CDR2 (germline): LNHDA, SQIVND (reference sequence). Trimming cost V 8 bases and J 2 bases, with 16 bases left between them. The CDR3 DNA reads TGTGCCAGTTTACCCGCCGGGACGACCTACAATGAGCAGTTCTTC. It is translated as CASLPAGTTYNEQFF.

This clone showed up just a few times. The rearrangement uses TRBV2 and TRBJ2-3, with 8 bases matching TRBD1. CDR1 is SNHLY, CDR2 FYNNEI, per germline. The CDR3 covers 15 residues. Trimming took 5 bases from V and 2 from J; bases not matched to a gene: 6. The chain's CDR3 is CASSKPGQVTDTQYF. DNA for the CDR3: TGTGCCAGCAGTAAACCGGGACAGGTCACAGATACGCAGTATTTT.

This chain joins TRBV28 and TRBJ1-5, with a possible D match to TRBD1 (5 bases). V was pared by 5 bases and J by 6 bases, with 14 bases between. From germline, CDR1 is MDHEN and CDR2 SYDVKM. The CDR3 runs 14 residues. As DNA, the CDR3 is TGTGCCAGCAGTCCTCGAGGGGCGACTCAGCCCCAGCATTTT. This encodes CASSPRGATQPQHF.

V is TRBV6-4 and J is TRBJ2-3; D possibly matches TRBD1 or TRBD2 (5 bases each). CDR1 and CDR2 from the germline V gene are MRHNA and SNTAGT. V was trimmed by 6 bases and J by 4 bases, leaving 20 bases between them. This CDR3 comprises 16 residues. The CDR3 sequence is CASSDNVAQGADTQYF. The CDR3 nucleotides read TGTGCCAGCAGCGACAATGTAGCCCAGGGAGCAGATACGCAGTATTTT.

Comments on this clone: The identical CDR3 is also encoded by other nucleotide sequences in the sample. The CDR3 nucleotides read TGCGCCAGCAGCGCCGGGACAGTTGGAAACACCATATATTTT. It codes for CASSAGTVGNTIYF. V usage is TRBV5-1 and J usage is TRBJ1-3; the match to TRBD1 covers 7 bases. Germline V lookup: CDR1 SGHRS, CDR2 YFSETQ. This CDR3 has 14 amino acids. With 4 bases clipped from V and 3 bases from J, the junction kept 4 bases outside the gene matches.

J is TRBJ2-3 and V is TRBV15; D gene uncertain. There are 14 residues in the CDR3. Trimming removed 1 base at V and 3 bases at J, with 8 bases between. Germline CDR1 is LNHNV and CDR2 is YYDKDF (reference sequence). The CDR3: CATSRGGKTDTQYF. The CDR3 DNA sequence: TGTGCCACCAGCAGAGGGGGTAAAACAGATACGCAGTATTTT.

The chain has TRBV27 and TRBJ2-7; the D gene is possibly TRBD1 (6 bases). Trimming shortened V by 2 bases and J by 3 bases, and 11 bases separated the two germline ends. The CDR3 runs to 14 residues. Germline assignment: CDR1 MNHEY and CDR2 SMNVEV (reference sequence). This CDR3 is CASSLTGIIYEQYF. The DNA for the CDR3 is TGTGCCAGCAGTTTAACAGGGATCATCTACGAGCAGTACTTC.

The chain uses TRBV10-3 and TRBJ2-1, with D possibly being TRBD2 (5 bases). V lost 2 bases and J 0 bases, leaving 11 bases between the germline ends. CDR1 is ENHRY and CDR2 is SYGVKD in the germline V gene. The CDR3 sequence is 16 residues long. The CDR3 nucleotides are TGTGCCATCAGTGAGACATCTGGAGGCTCCTACAATGAGCAGTTCTTC. Translation: CAISETSGGSYNEQFF.

The gene calls are TRBV6-1 and TRBJ2-5; 10 bases are shared with TRBD2. The CDR3 covers 15 residues. From germline, CDR1 is MNHNS and CDR2 SASEGT. V lost 5 bases and J lost 7; bases outside the gene matches: 10. The CDR3: CASSLPSGSGGTQYF. CDR3 bases: TGTGCCAGCAGTTTGCCTAGCGGGAGCGGGGGGACCCAGTACTTC.

The genes are TRBV28 and TRBJ2-1; possible D gene TRBD2, 6 bases. V lost 6 bases and J lost 7, with 13 bases in between. This CDR3 contains 13 residues. CDR1 is MDHEN, CDR2 SYDVKM, per germline. The DNA of the CDR3 is TGTGCCAGCAGCCAGGGAGGTTGGAATGAGCAGTTCTTC. Translation: CASSQGGWNEQFF.

The chain joins TRBV7-2 to TRBJ2-1; 8 nucleotides align to TRBD2. CDR1 SGHTA and CDR2 FQGNSA come from the germline V gene. The V and J ends lost 1 base and 10 bases, in that order; junction bases with no gene match: 12. This CDR3 contains 16 residues. The CDR3 sequence is CASSLEGRAGAREQFF. The DNA for the CDR3 is TGTGCCAGCAGCTTAGAAGGGCGAGCGGGAGCGCGGGAGCAGTTCTTC.

This clone was counted a single time. The chain links TRBV29-1 to TRBJ1-1; no clear D gene. The V gene's germline CDR1 is SQVTM and CDR2 ANQGSEA. The V end was cut by 6 bases, the J end by 3 bases, with 11 bases between. CDR3 size: 12 residues. The CDR3 nucleotides read TGCAGCGTCATCTCAGGTTACACTGAAGCTTTCTTT. Amino acid sequence: CSVISGYTEAFF.

The chain has TRBV7-2 and TRBJ1-2; the D gene is possibly TRBD1 (6 bases). The germline V and J ends were trimmed by 5 bases and 4 bases, with 11 bases remaining between them. CDR1 and CDR2 from the germline V gene are SGHTA and FQGNSA. The CDR3 extends over 13 amino acids. The CDR3 sequence is CASSPTGGYGYTF. The CDR3 bases are TGTGCCAGCAGCCCGACAGGTGGCTATGGCTACACCTTC.

The chain links TRBV30 to TRBJ1-5; D uncertain. The CDR3 runs to 13 residues. Trimming removed 1 base from V and 5 bases from J, with 9 bases in between. Germline assignment: CDR1 GTSNPN and CDR2 SVGIG (reference sequence). The CDR3 nucleotides read TGTGCCTGGAGTGGGGAACCGGATCAGCCCCAGCATTTT. It codes for CAWSGEPDQPQHF.

J is TRBJ2-1 and V is TRBV19, with 9 bases aligning to TRBD1. This CDR3 spans 15 amino acids. Germline-derived CDR1 and CDR2 are LNHDA and SQIVND (reference sequence). The V and J ends lost 6 bases and 7 bases, in that order; junction bases with no gene match: 10. The CDR3, as DNA: TGTGCCAGTAGCCGGGACAGGGTAGGGTGGAATGAGCAGTTCTTC. It encodes CASSRDRVGWNEQFF.

This rearrangement joins TRBV5-6 to TRBJ1-2; 8 nucleotides align to TRBD1. This CDR3 has 14 amino acids. J gave up 4 bases and V 4 bases, and 6 bases lay outside the gene matches. CDR1 and CDR2 from the germline V gene are SGHDT and YYEEEE. The CDR3 DNA reads TGTGCCAGCAGCCTCGGACAGGGCATCTATGGCTACACCTTC. This translates into CASSLGQGIYGYTF.

The V call is TRBV28, the J call TRBJ2-1; D might be TRBD1 or TRBD2, each matching 5 bases. V was trimmed by 8 bases and J by 3 bases, leaving 14 bases between them. CDR1 MDHEN and CDR2 SYDVKM come from the germline V gene. The CDR3 runs 14 residues. CDR3 in DNA: TGTGCCAGCGTCAGAGGGCAGGGCTACAATGAGCAGTTCTTC. Translated, it gives CASVRGQGYNEQFF. The entire variable domain, with the rest obtained from reference TRBV28 and TRBJ2-1, is as follows: DVKVTQSSRYLVKRTGEKVFLECVQDMDHENMFWYRQDPGLGLRLIYFSYDVKMKEKGDIPEGYSVSREKKERFSLILESASTNQTSMYLCASVRGQGYNEQFFGPGTRLTVL.

This sequence joins TRBV18 and TRBJ2-7, with D possibly being TRBD1 (6 bases). V was trimmed by 3 bases and J by 0 bases, leaving 9 bases between them. This CDR3 spans 14 amino acids. Germline assignment: CDR1 KGHSH and CDR2 LQKENI. In DNA, the CDR3 is TGTGCCAGCTCACCCGGACAGACCTCCTACGAGCAGTACTTC. It translates to CASSPGQTSYEQYF.